This T cell receptor (beta chain) derives from a study of Ad26.COV2.S vaccination and SARS-CoV-2 variants. The study's findings and limits: Spike-specific TCR breadth was greater after Ad26.COV2.S than placebo.

As for this clone: Its antigen is not known.

Assay: immunoSEQ multiplex PCR; the TCRdb copy retains only in-frame clones and omits some. The data show hundreds of thousands of clones, with approximately 88% seen just once and roughly 1.5% held by the top ten. Treatment meaning: around 19 received Ad26.COV2.S at low or high dose, single or two shots; 5 received placebo; per-sample allocation not given. Samples came from day 63 after the first vaccine or placebo injection. An Ad26 vector carrying the Wuhan-strain SARS-CoV-2 spike served as the vaccine. Looked up from germline, CDR1 is LGHNA and CDR2 is YNFKEQ. The CDR3 consists of 13 residues. The ends were cut back, 2 bases at V and 5 bases at J, with 9 bases in the middle.

The receptor was derived from a person between 18 and 65 years old who received the Ad26.COV2.S COVID-19 vaccine or a placebo. The rearrangement joins TRBV4-2 to TRBJ2-5; TRBD2 is a possible D gene (5 bases). The sequencing here drew on peripheral blood, taken in a trial of Ad26.COV2.S vaccine versus placebo. This CDR3 is CASSQPGTETQYF. The CDR3 DNA sequence: TGTGCCAGCAGCCAACCGGGAACGGAGACCCAGTACTTC.